The entry below gives a single T cell receptor beta chain sequence along with its context. Its target is not known. Method: immunoSEQ multiplex PCR; TCRdb's copy keeps in-frame clones and lacks some. This sample has about 200,000 clones; about three quarters occur once, and the top ten carry 1% to 1.5%. The data belong to a study of cytomegalovirus exposure and HLA in healthy donors. Broader study findings: Among TCR beta chains, those listed as cytomegalovirus-associated numbered fewer than 200. For most TCR sequences rarity was the rule, although some public TCRs occurred in many donors. According to a subsequent analysis, TCR clusters identified in the first cohort showed a tendency to co-occur across the 120 or so validation repertoires. Reported performance of the classifier showed diagnosis of cytomegalovirus status with high specificity and sensitivity.

The V gene's germline CDR1 is MNHEY and CDR2 SMNVEV (reference sequence). Trimming shortened V by 0 bases and J by 5 bases, and 13 bases separated the two germline ends. There are 16 residues in the CDR3. The receptor's source is a woman in her twenties or thirties in good health and CMV-seronegative. The sequenced sample was PBMCs. The J gene is TRBJ1-4, the V gene TRBV27; D gene ambiguous. The CDR3 is CASSLSTGYGNEKLFF. The CDR3 nucleotides read TGTGCCAGCAGTTTATCGACGGGGTATGGCAATGAAAAACTGTTTTTT.